This is a list of T cell receptor beta chains from one sample in a study of blood T cell repertoires in COVID-19. Repertoires were generated with immunoSEQ multiplex PCR, while TCRdb's copy carries only in-frame clones and drops some. The sample contains around 60,000 clones, 72% of which appear only once. The specimen sequenced was peripheral blood. All receptors derive from a woman between 70 and 85 years old with COVID-19, enrolled during active disease. CDR3s include the opening cysteine and the closing phenylalanine or tryptophan. Each record gives: J gene, clone size, V gene, CDR3 length, D gene, CDR3 protein, CDR3 DNA. A D gene is named only where the DNA matches it firmly. Clone size appears in some rows only: once, few, many, or a class for an expanded clone.

j_gene: TRBJ2-1; abundance: .; v_gene: TRBV30; len: 17; d_gene: TRBD1; CDR3aa: CAWSLGQGLDPYNEQFF; CDR3nt: TGTGCCTGGAGTTTGGGACAGGGCTTAGACCCCTACAATGAGCAGTTCTTC
j_gene: TRBJ1-5; abundance: .; v_gene: TRBV5-8; len: 19; d_gene: .; CDR3aa: CASSYQRGGVLGDNQPQHF; CDR3nt: TGTGCCAGCAGCTATCAGAGAGGAGGGGTCCTAGGAGACAATCAGCCCCAGCATTTT
j_gene: TRBJ1-4; abundance: .; v_gene: TRBV7-8; len: 14; d_gene: .; CDR3aa: CASSNRAESEKLFF; CDR3nt: TGTGCCAGCAGCAACAGGGCTGAAAGCGAAAAACTGTTTTTT
j_gene: TRBJ1-2; abundance: .; v_gene: TRBV19; len: 16; d_gene: TRBD1; CDR3aa: CASSPSGQGLGYGYTF; CDR3nt: TGTGCCAGTAGTCCCTCGGGACAGGGATTGGGCTATGGCTACACCTTC
j_gene: TRBJ1-2; abundance: .; v_gene: TRBV6-5; len: 13; d_gene: .; CDR3aa: CASRISRSYGYTF; CDR3nt: TGTGCCAGCAGGATTTCAAGGAGCTATGGCTACACCTTC
j_gene: TRBJ1-2; abundance: .; v_gene: TRBV14; len: 12; d_gene: TRBD1; CDR3aa: CASSLSGQPYTF; CDR3nt: TGTGCCAGCAGTCTCTCGGGACAGCCTTACACCTTC
j_gene: TRBJ1-6; abundance: .; v_gene: TRBV6-5; len: 14; d_gene: TRBD1; CDR3aa: CASTIGQGGSPLHF; CDR3nt: TGTGCCAGCACCATCGGACAGGGTGGATCACCCCTCCACTTT
j_gene: TRBJ2-5; abundance: .; v_gene: TRBV6-2/TRBV6-3; len: 16; d_gene: .; CDR3aa: CASSYSAPRLQETQYF; CDR3nt: TGTGCCAGCAGTTACTCAGCCCCTCGCCTTCAAGAGACCCAGTACTTC
j_gene: TRBJ1-2; abundance: .; v_gene: TRBV29-1; len: 9; d_gene: .; CDR3aa: CSVSDSYTF; CDR3nt: TGCAGCGTATCGGACAGCTACACCTTC
j_gene: TRBJ2-3; abundance: .; v_gene: TRBV2; len: 14; d_gene: .; CDR3aa: CASRRDSSTDTQYF; CDR3nt: TGTGCCAGCAGGAGGGATTCTAGCACAGATACGCAGTATTTT
j_gene: TRBJ2-3; abundance: .; v_gene: TRBV9; len: 14; d_gene: .; CDR3aa: CASSPRVGTDTQYF; CDR3nt: TGTGCCAGCAGCCCGCGTGTGGGCACAGATACGCAGTATTTT
j_gene: TRBJ2-1; abundance: .; v_gene: TRBV28; len: 14; d_gene: .; CDR3aa: CASSLKGSYNEQFF; CDR3nt: TGTGCCAGCAGTTTAAAGGGGTCTTACAATGAGCAGTTCTTC
j_gene: TRBJ2-1; abundance: .; v_gene: TRBV5-1; len: 16; d_gene: .; CDR3aa: CASSFLAGNSYNEQFF; CDR3nt: TGCGCCAGCAGCTTTCTTGCAGGGAACTCCTACAATGAGCAGTTCTTC
j_gene: TRBJ2-1; abundance: .; v_gene: TRBV6-4; len: 15; d_gene: .; CDR3aa: CASSDTPGSYNEQFF; CDR3nt: TGTGCCAGCAGTGACACCCCCGGGTCCTACAATGAGCAGTTCTTC
j_gene: TRBJ2-2; abundance: .; v_gene: TRBV7-9; len: 16; d_gene: TRBD2; CDR3aa: CASSRGLAANTGELFF; CDR3nt: TGTGCCAGCAGCCGAGGACTAGCGGCGAACACCGGGGAGCTGTTTTTT
j_gene: TRBJ1-1; abundance: .; v_gene: TRBV18; len: 15; d_gene: .; CDR3aa: CASSPTREMNTEAFF; CDR3nt: TGTGCCAGCTCACCTACGCGGGAAATGAACACTGAAGCTTTCTTT
j_gene: TRBJ2-1; abundance: few; v_gene: TRBV7-2; len: 14; d_gene: .; CDR3aa: CASSPERDSNEQFF; CDR3nt: TGTGCCAGCAGCCCAGAAAGGGACTCCAATGAGCAGTTCTTC
j_gene: TRBJ1-3; abundance: .; v_gene: TRBV18; len: 14; d_gene: .; CDR3aa: CASSRDDSGNTIYF; CDR3nt: TGTGCCAGCTCACGAGACGACAGCGGAAACACCATATATTTT
j_gene: TRBJ2-6; abundance: .; v_gene: TRBV6-1; len: 16; d_gene: .; CDR3aa: CASSDDRTSGANVLTF; CDR3nt: TGTGCCAGCAGTGACGACAGGACTTCTGGGGCCAACGTCCTGACTTTC
j_gene: TRBJ1-2; abundance: .; v_gene: TRBV3-1/TRBV3-2; len: 15; d_gene: TRBD1; CDR3aa: CASSRQGVGNYGYTF; CDR3nt: TGTGCCAGCAGTCGACAGGGCGTCGGTAACTATGGCTACACCTTC
j_gene: TRBJ1-2; abundance: many; v_gene: TRBV7-9; len: 14; d_gene: TRBD1; CDR3aa: CASSSQGSGYGYTF; CDR3nt: TGTGCCAGCAGCTCACAGGGGAGCGGCTATGGCTACACCTTC
j_gene: TRBJ2-7; abundance: .; v_gene: TRBV19; len: 15; d_gene: .; CDR3aa: CASTPTGGRIYEQYF; CDR3nt: TGTGCCAGTACCCCGACAGGAGGTAGGATCTACGAGCAGTACTTC
j_gene: TRBJ2-3; abundance: .; v_gene: TRBV5-1; len: 15; d_gene: TRBD2; CDR3aa: CASSLRGAGADTQYF; CDR3nt: TGCGCCAGCAGCCTGAGGGGCGCGGGGGCAGATACGCAGTATTTT
j_gene: TRBJ2-5; abundance: .; v_gene: TRBV9; len: 15; d_gene: TRBD2; CDR3aa: CASSSEASGGATQYF; CDR3nt: TGTGCCAGCAGCTCGGAGGCTAGCGGGGGGGCCACCCAGTACTTC
j_gene: TRBJ2-7; abundance: .; v_gene: TRBV6-5; len: 13; d_gene: .; CDR3aa: CASSLGQGYEQYF; CDR3nt: TGTGCCAGCAGCCTGGGACAAGGCTACGAGCAGTACTTC
j_gene: TRBJ1-2; abundance: .; v_gene: TRBV18; len: 15; d_gene: .; CDR3aa: CASSPLSALADGYTF; CDR3nt: TGTGCCAGCTCACCACTTTCGGCTCTGGCGGATGGCTACACCTTC
j_gene: TRBJ2-1; abundance: .; v_gene: TRBV19; len: 14; d_gene: TRBD1; CDR3aa: CASSEQGLTGEQFF; CDR3nt: TGTGCCAGTAGCGAACAGGGGTTAACCGGTGAGCAGTTCTTC
j_gene: TRBJ2-3; abundance: .; v_gene: TRBV5-8; len: 15; d_gene: .; CDR3aa: CASSLGQRTPDTQYF; CDR3nt: TGTGCCAGCAGCTTGGGCCAGCGGACCCCGGATACGCAGTATTTT
j_gene: TRBJ2-1; abundance: .; v_gene: TRBV7-2; len: 15; d_gene: TRBD1; CDR3aa: CASSLATGAYNEQFF; CDR3nt: TGTGCCAGCAGCTTAGCGACAGGGGCCTACAATGAGCAGTTCTTC
j_gene: TRBJ2-5; abundance: .; v_gene: TRBV27; len: 14; d_gene: .; CDR3aa: CASSLQAEGETQYF; CDR3nt: TGTGCCAGCAGTTTACAGGCGGAGGGCGAGACCCAGTACTTC
j_gene: TRBJ1-4; abundance: .; v_gene: TRBV19; len: 18; d_gene: TRBD1; CDR3aa: CASSIEGTGTGANEKLFF; CDR3nt: TGTGCCAGTAGTATAGAAGGGACAGGGACGGGAGCTAATGAAAAACTGTTTTTT
j_gene: TRBJ1-5; abundance: .; v_gene: TRBV19; len: 17; d_gene: TRBD1; CDR3aa: CASNTGTGGLSNQPQHF; CDR3nt: TGTGCCAGTAATACCGGGACAGGGGGACTCAGCAATCAGCCCCAGCATTTT
j_gene: TRBJ2-7; abundance: .; v_gene: TRBV9; len: 13; d_gene: TRBD2; CDR3aa: CASSPSSGGLEYF; CDR3nt: TGTGCCAGCAGCCCGTCTAGCGGGGGCTTGGAATACTTC
j_gene: TRBJ1-4; abundance: .; v_gene: TRBV5-1; len: 15; d_gene: TRBD1; CDR3aa: CASSRQGKMSEKLFF; CDR3nt: TGCGCCAGCAGCCGACAGGGGAAGATGAGTGAAAAACTGTTTTTT
j_gene: TRBJ2-7; abundance: once; v_gene: TRBV7-2; len: 15; d_gene: .; CDR3aa: CASSLDNTRRYEQYF; CDR3nt: TGTGCCAGCAGCTTAGACAACACTAGACGGTACGAGCAGTACTTC
j_gene: TRBJ1-2; abundance: .; v_gene: TRBV6-5; len: 14; d_gene: .; CDR3aa: CASSDSTGTHGYTF; CDR3nt: TGTGCCAGCAGTGACTCAACCGGGACACATGGCTACACCTTC
j_gene: TRBJ1-5; abundance: .; v_gene: TRBV4-1; len: 13; d_gene: .; CDR3aa: CASSSLTDQPQHF; CDR3nt: TGCGCCAGCAGCTCCCTAACGGATCAGCCCCAGCATTTT
j_gene: TRBJ1-2; abundance: .; v_gene: TRBV7-9; len: 14; d_gene: .; CDR3aa: CASSSSGLDYGYTF; CDR3nt: TGTGCCAGCAGCTCCAGCGGGTTGGACTATGGCTACACCTTC
j_gene: TRBJ2-1; abundance: hyperexpanded; v_gene: TRBV11-3; len: 17; d_gene: .; CDR3aa: CASSLTRGPGGYNEQFF; CDR3nt: TGTGCCAGCAGCTTAACCAGGGGCCCTGGGGGCTACAATGAGCAGTTCTTC
j_gene: TRBJ2-1; abundance: .; v_gene: TRBV9; len: 13; d_gene: .; CDR3aa: CASSVASTDMPFF; CDR3nt: TGTGCCAGCAGCGTAGCTTCAACGGACATGCCGTTCTTC
j_gene: TRBJ1-5; abundance: once; v_gene: TRBV6-5; len: 14; d_gene: TRBD1; CDR3aa: CASSWTGGNQPQHF; CDR3nt: TGTGCCAGCAGCTGGACAGGGGGCAATCAGCCCCAGCATTTT
j_gene: TRBJ1-3; abundance: .; v_gene: TRBV7-9; len: 12; d_gene: TRBD1; CDR3aa: CASKGQGNTIYF; CDR3nt: TGTGCCAGCAAGGGACAGGGGAACACCATATATTTT
j_gene: TRBJ2-1; abundance: .; v_gene: TRBV9; len: 12; d_gene: TRBD2; CDR3aa: CASGTSYNEQFF; CDR3nt: TGTGCCAGCGGGACTAGTTACAATGAGCAGTTCTTC
j_gene: TRBJ1-1; abundance: .; v_gene: TRBV3-1/TRBV3-2; len: 16; d_gene: .; CDR3aa: CASSQEFAYMNTEAFF; CDR3nt: TGTGCCAGCAGCCAAGAGTTTGCTTACATGAACACTGAAGCTTTCTTT
j_gene: TRBJ2-6; abundance: .; v_gene: TRBV4-1; len: 16; d_gene: .; CDR3aa: CASSQAIGDGANVLTF; CDR3nt: TGCGCCAGCAGCCAAGCGATCGGGGATGGGGCCAACGTCCTGACTTTC
j_gene: TRBJ1-1; abundance: .; v_gene: TRBV7-6; len: 16; d_gene: .; CDR3aa: CASSLGAGVRNTEAFF; CDR3nt: TGTGCCAGCAGCTTAGGGGCAGGGGTAAGGAACACTGAAGCTTTCTTT
j_gene: TRBJ2-3; abundance: .; v_gene: TRBV11-2; len: 15; d_gene: TRBD2; CDR3aa: CASSLVGSGGVTQYF; CDR3nt: TGTGCCAGCAGCTTAGTTGGTAGCGGGGGGGTTACGCAGTATTTT
j_gene: TRBJ2-2; abundance: .; v_gene: TRBV18; len: 16; d_gene: .; CDR3aa: CASSNRDGLNTGELFF; CDR3nt: TGTGCCAGCTCAAACCGGGACGGACTAAACACCGGGGAGCTGTTTTTT
j_gene: TRBJ1-1; abundance: .; v_gene: TRBV19; len: 13; d_gene: .; CDR3aa: CASMATVNTEAFF; CDR3nt: TGTGCCAGTATGGCAACAGTGAACACTGAAGCTTTCTTT
j_gene: TRBJ1-1; abundance: .; v_gene: TRBV19; len: 16; d_gene: .; CDR3aa: CASSIGQVQQNTEAFF; CDR3nt: TGTGCCAGTAGTATAGGGCAAGTACAGCAAAACACTGAAGCTTTCTTT
j_gene: TRBJ2-3; abundance: .; v_gene: TRBV2; len: 17; d_gene: TRBD1; CDR3aa: CASSAPLGQGATDTQYF; CDR3nt: TGTGCCAGCAGTGCCCCCTTAGGACAGGGGGCCACAGATACGCAGTATTTT
j_gene: TRBJ2-7; abundance: few; v_gene: TRBV7-2; len: 15; d_gene: TRBD2; CDR3aa: CASSPTSGGTYEQYF; CDR3nt: TGTGCCAGCAGTCCGACTAGCGGGGGGACCTACGAGCAGTACTTC
j_gene: TRBJ1-1; abundance: .; v_gene: TRBV5-1; len: 14; d_gene: TRBD1; CDR3aa: CASSWTGVNTEAFF; CDR3nt: TGCGCCAGCAGCTGGACAGGGGTGAACACTGAAGCTTTCTTT
j_gene: TRBJ2-7; abundance: many; v_gene: TRBV7-2; len: 14; d_gene: .; CDR3aa: CASSLSRPQGEQYF; CDR3nt: TGTGCCAGCAGCTTAAGCCGGCCTCAGGGCGAGCAGTACTTC
j_gene: TRBJ2-7; abundance: .; v_gene: TRBV18; len: 12; d_gene: TRBD2; CDR3aa: CASSPRGSEQYF; CDR3nt: TGTGCCAGCTCACCTCGCGGGAGCGAGCAGTACTTC
j_gene: TRBJ2-3; abundance: .; v_gene: TRBV5-1; len: 15; d_gene: TRBD2; CDR3aa: CASSSIAGGTDTQYF; CDR3nt: TGCGCCAGCAGCTCCATAGCGGGGGGCACAGATACGCAGTATTTT